These 4 T cell receptor beta chains were all obtained from the same sample, sequenced in a study of T cell responses to AZD1222 COVID-19 vaccine. Sequencing used immunoSEQ multiplex PCR; TCRdb keeps in-frame clones, though not all of them. The data contain 150,000 or so clones, 89% of them singletons. The starting material was peripheral blood, obtained on day 0 of AZD1222 vaccination. These receptors were collected from an adult in good health.

This chain connects TRBV21-1 to TRBJ2-7; the listed D gene, TRBD1, was not tested against the DNA. TRBV21-1 is tagged as a pseudogene. This CDR3 contains 16 residues. DNA of the CDR3: TGTGCCAGCAGCACCACTTCCGGGACAGGGGCTTACGAGCAGTACTTC. Its translation is CASSTTSGTGAYEQYF.

This clone was seen a few times. The V gene is TRBV12-3 or TRBV12-4, the J gene TRBJ1-2, with D possibly being TRBD1 (5 bases). V was cut by 10 bases and J by 8 bases, with 20 bases left in between. The CDR3 is made up of 13 amino acids. The CDR3: CATRRLGGGGYTF. The CDR3 DNA reads TGTGCCACCAGGCGGCTGGGGGGAGGAGGCTACACCTTC.

This sequence joins TRBV7-9 and TRBJ2-3; D remains ambiguous. Trimming left V 2 bases short and J 6 bases short, with 9 bases between. This CDR3 comprises 13 residues. Germline CDR1 SEHNR, CDR2 FQNEAQ (reference sequence). The CDR3 here is CASSLRSSDTQYF. CDR3 bases: TGTGCCAGCAGCTTACGTAGTTCCGATACGCAGTATTTT.

The CDR3 is CASSLWTFAEAFF. CDR3 bases: TGTGCCAGCAGCTTGTGGACATTCGCTGAAGCTTTCTTT. This chain uses TRBV5-6 with TRBJ1-1, with D possibly TRBD1 on 5 matching bases. The V end lost 1 base, the J end lost 6 bases, and 10 bases lay between the germline ends. This CDR3 has 13 residues. Germline CDR1 is SGHDT and CDR2 is YYEEEE.